This TCR beta chain comes out of a study of blood T cell repertoires in COVID-19. Across the study: From T cells, B-cell-depleted T cells, or PBMCs came the material, which was cDNA or gDNA.

V lost 4 bases and J 0 bases, leaving 19 bases between the germline ends. The V gene's germline CDR1 is SEHNR and CDR2 FQNEAQ (reference sequence). The CDR3 contains 18 residues. As processed by the authors: By means of reference gene primer amplification, nucleated cell counts were estimated. Method: immunoSEQ multiplex PCR; TCRdb's copy keeps in-frame clones and lacks some. The D gene and trimming were derived from the DNA, and the V and J assignments and clone size from that table. The sample lists about 250,000 clones, over 75% occurring once. Participants were aged about 18 to 100 years from more than 20 US areas.

The sequence derives from a man aged 40-50 years who had recovered from COVID-19. Sequencing was done on a sample of PBMCs or T cells enriched from blood (not recorded which). The chain combines TRBV7-9 with TRBJ2-1; D is perhaps TRBD2 (5 bases). The CDR3 nucleotides are TGTGCCAGCAGCTCGACTGGGAGTCATCGGAGCTCCTACAATGAGCAGTTCTTC. It specifies CASSSTGSHRSSYNEQFF.